This T cell receptor beta chain stems from a study of glioma-infiltrating T cells after dendritic cell vaccination. As for the study in general: The vaccine used monocyte-derived dendritic cells pulsed overnight with autologous tumor lysate. Whole-study results and caveats: The cohort had few patients with full blood and tumor sets.

The ends lost 3 bases at V and 7 bases at J; junction bases unmatched: 5. This CDR3 spans 15 amino acids. The germline V gene encodes CDR1 WSHSY and CDR2 SAAADI. As for time point: after dendritic cell vaccination, including at tumor progression/relapse. Up to about 2 ug genomic DNA was used for TCRB CDR3 amplification. The primer mix had 60 V beta and 13 J beta primers. Sequencing used immunoSEQ multiplex PCR; TCRdb keeps in-frame clones, though not all of them. This sample has 90,000 to 110,000 clones, with around 87% found just once. A word on this clone: The antigen is unknown.

This chain links TRBV10-2 with TRBJ2-1; 11 bases agree with TRBD2. This specimen was blood, taken after dendritic cell vaccination. The sequence was obtained from a human donor with glioblastoma. CDR3 in DNA: TGCGCCAGCAGTGAAACTAGCGGGAGTCCGAATGAGCAGTTCTTC. This sequence encodes CASSETSGSPNEQFF.